Presented here are 23 T cell receptor beta chains from one specimen sequenced in a study of TIL therapy for anti-PD-1-resistant metastatic lung cancer. Time point in this sample: pre-treatment sample, taken before nivolumab and TIL therapy. Pleural nodules or supraclavicular lymph nodes made up most of the excised metastases sampled. The immunoSEQ assay was v3. Repertoires were generated with immunoSEQ multiplex PCR, while TCRdb's copy carries only in-frame clones and drops some. The sample has 95,000 or so clones, roughly 65% seen once; the top ten hold roughly 9.8%. The material was tumor tissue, obtained at baseline. These receptors came from a person aged 25-80 years with non-small cell lung cancer.

This clone was seen just once. The V and J genes are TRBV6-5 and TRBJ2-7; TRBD1 or TRBD2 may be the D gene (7 bases each). CDR1 is MNHEY and CDR2 is SVGAGI in the germline V gene. The CDR3 has 16 amino acids. The ends were cut back, 1 base at V and 3 bases at J, with 16 bases in the middle. CDR3 loop: CASSYFQGGLDYEQYF. CDR3 nucleotide sequence: TGTGCCAGCAGTTACTTTCAGGGGGGGTTGGACTACGAGCAGTACTTC.

This chain joins TRBV28 and TRBJ2-7; D gene unclear. Trimming took off 6 bases at V and 4 bases at J, with 13 bases between the two ends. CDR1 MDHEN and CDR2 SYDVKM come from the germline V gene. This CDR3 has 13 residues. The DNA for the CDR3 is TGTGCCAGCAGCCCCGGTCAGAATTACGAGCAGTACTTC. Protein sequence: CASSPGQNYEQYF.

V usage is TRBV10-2 and J usage is TRBJ1-1; D gene ambiguous. This CDR3 comprises 12 residues. The V gene's germline CDR1 is WSHSY and CDR2 SAAADI. V lost 6 bases and J lost 4, with 9 bases in between. The CDR3 loop is CASREVGTEAFF. For the CDR3, the DNA is TGCGCCAGCAGGGAAGTCGGCACTGAAGCTTTCTTT.

This clone was observed a single time. This chain's CDR3 is CASSALSEKDTQYF. CDR3 nucleotides: TGTGCCAGCAGCGCCCTAAGTGAAAAAGATACGCAGTATTTT. V and J are TRBV27 and TRBJ2-3; D not certain. Germline V gene sequence: CDR1 MNHEY, CDR2 SMNVEV (reference sequence). The CDR3 contains 14 residues. Trimming removed 6 bases at V and 5 bases at J, with 15 bases between.

The gene calls are TRBV27 and TRBJ2-1; D unresolved. This CDR3 has 13 amino acids. The germline V gene encodes CDR1 MNHEY and CDR2 SMNVEV (reference sequence). V was shortened by 3 bases and J by 6 bases, with 9 bases between the two germline ends. CDR3 in amino acids: CASSFRSINEQFF. As DNA, the CDR3 is TGTGCCAGCAGTTTTAGGTCCATCAATGAGCAGTTCTTC.

The chain combines TRBV7-3 with TRBJ2-3; 11 bases align to TRBD2. J gave up 2 bases and V 4 bases, and 5 bases lay outside the gene matches. CDR1 SGHTA and CDR2 FQGTGA come from the germline V gene. This CDR3 has 16 residues. The DNA of the CDR3 is TGTGCCAGCAGCTCAGGACTAGCGGGTAACACAGATACGCAGTATTTT. It codes for CASSSGLAGNTDTQYF.

This clone has only a few counts. V gene TRBV14 combines with J gene TRBJ2-1, with D tentatively TRBD2 (6 bases). Deletions cut 5 bases from V and 3 bases from J, with 14 bases between. This CDR3 has 15 amino acids. Germline lookup yields CDR1 SGHDN and CDR2 FVKESK. The CDR3, as DNA: TGTGCCAGCAGCACGCGCGGGGCGAACTACAATGAGCAGTTCTTC. Translated: CASSTRGANYNEQFF.

The chain combines TRBV3-1 (or the pseudogene TRBV3-2) with TRBJ2-3; 8 bases agree with TRBD2. CDR3 size: 17 residues. The junction had 7 bases not matched to a gene; V was cut back by 0 bases and J by 2 bases. Germline CDR1 reads LGHDT; CDR2 reads YNNKEL (reference sequence). Written as DNA, the CDR3 is TGTGCCAGCAGCCAAGATCTTAGCGGGGTCGCCACAGATACGCAGTATTTT. This encodes CASSQDLSGVATDTQYF.

The genes are TRBV29-1 and TRBJ2-2, with no clear D. CDR3 length: 11 amino acids. Trimming stripped 4 bases from V and 8 bases from J, with 8 bases between. Per the germline V gene, CDR1 is SQVTM and CDR2 is ANQGSEA. The CDR3 coding sequence is TGCAGCGTTGGAATTGTAGGGGAGCTGTTTTTT. Its protein is CSVGIVGELFF.

This sequence joins TRBV5-4 and TRBJ2-1; the D call may be TRBD1 or TRBD2 (5 bases each). V lost 3 bases and J lost 8, with 15 bases in between. Germline-derived CDR1 and CDR2 are SGHNT and YYREEE (reference sequence). This CDR3 comprises 14 residues. CDR3 DNA: TGTGCCAGCAGCTCACTGGGGACCCCGGATGAGCAGTTCTTC. It specifies CASSSLGTPDEQFF.

The chain is built from TRBV6-5 and TRBJ1-6; 7 bases agree with TRBD1. CDR1 is MNHEY, CDR2 SVGAGI, per germline. V shed 7 bases, J shed 8 bases, and the junction held 11 bases outside the gene matches. The length of the CDR3 is 15 residues. The CDR3: CASKAPGTVDSPLHF. The CDR3 DNA reads as TGTGCCAGCAAAGCCCCCGGGACAGTGGATTCACCCCTCCACTTT.

The chain recombines TRBV7-9 with TRBJ2-3; no reliable D call. CDR3 length equals 11 residues. Trimming took off 5 bases at V and 6 bases at J, with 6 bases between the two ends. The V gene's germline CDR1 is SEHNR and CDR2 FQNEAQ (reference sequence). For the CDR3, the DNA is TGTGCCAGCAGCAATCGGGATACGCAGTATTTT. Its translation is CASSNRDTQYF. The full variable domain, its missing parts supplied by reference TRBV7-9 and TRBJ2-3, is DTGVSQNPRHKITKRGQNVTFRCDPISEHNRLYWYRQTLGQGPEFLTYFQNEAQLEKSRLLSDRFSAERPKGSFSTLEIQRTEQGDSAMYLCASSNRDTQYFGPGTRLTVL.

The gene calls are TRBV5-4 and TRBJ2-3; D is perhaps TRBD2 (6 bases). Germline V CDR1 and CDR2: SGHNT, YYREEE (reference sequence). This CDR3 is 13 amino acids long. V was pared by 3 bases and J by 1 base, with 6 bases between. The chain's CDR3 is CASSSSGTDTQYF. For the CDR3, the DNA is TGTGCCAGCAGCTCTAGCGGCACAGATACGCAGTATTTT. The full variable domain, completed using reference TRBV5-4 and TRBJ2-3, is ETGVTQSPTHLIKTRGQQVTLRCSSQSGHNTVSWYQQALGQGPQFIFQYYREEENGRGNFPPRFSGLQFPNYSSELNVNALELDDSALYLCASSSSGTDTQYFGPGTRLTVL.

The rearrangement uses TRBV3-1 (or the pseudogene TRBV3-2) and TRBJ2-1, with D unresolved. The CDR3 is 12 residues long. CDR1 LGHDT and CDR2 YNNKEL come from the germline V gene (reference sequence). The ends were cut back, 1 base at V and 7 bases at J, with 5 bases in the middle. For the CDR3, the DNA is TGTGCCAGCAGCCAAGCATTGAATGAGCAGTTCTTC. It encodes CASSQALNEQFF.

The chain couples TRBV28 to TRBJ1-6, with D uncertain. This CDR3 has 14 residues. V lost 6 bases to trimming and J lost 8 bases, with 14 bases between them. The V gene's germline CDR1 is MDHEN and CDR2 SYDVKM. As DNA, the CDR3 is TGTGCCAGCAGCTCGATAAAAGGGTATTCACCCCTCCACTTT. Translation gives CASSSIKGYSPLHF.

The rearrangement links TRBV24-1 to TRBJ2-2; no clear D gene. Germline V gene lookup returns CDR1 KGHDR and CDR2 SFDVKD. V dropped 0 bases and J dropped 6 bases, with 4 bases sitting between them. The CDR3 is made up of 13 amino acids. In DNA form, the CDR3 reads TGTGCCACCAGTGATTTGTGGGCCGGGGAGCTGTTTTTT. Residues: CATSDLWAGELFF.

On this clone itself: Other DNA sequences in the sample encode the same CDR3. J is TRBJ2-3 and V is TRBV6-5; D gene unclear. Germline V lookup: CDR1 MNHEY, CDR2 SVGAGI. Trimming left V 0 bases short and J 4 bases short, with 5 bases between. This CDR3 region has 13 residues. The CDR3 DNA is TGTGCCAGCAGTTACTCGGGCGCAGATACGCAGTATTTT. This sequence encodes CASSYSGADTQYF.

This chain uses TRBV6-5 with TRBJ2-5; D remains ambiguous. CDR1 is MNHEY and CDR2 is SVGAGI in the germline V gene. Trimming removed 2 bases from V and 5 bases from J, with 12 bases in between. CDR3 length equals 14 residues. In nucleotides, the CDR3 is TGTGCCAGCAGTTACGGCAGCCGTACGGAGACCCAGTACTTC. Translated: CASSYGSRTETQYF.

This clone was observed a few times. V and J are TRBV5-1 and TRBJ2-2; a possible D gene is TRBD1 (5 bases). The germline CDR1 and CDR2 sequences are SGHRS and YFSETQ. The CDR3 covers 16 residues. V was clipped by 2 bases and J by 0 bases, with 11 bases between them. CDR3 amino acids: CASSFVVGANTGELFF. In nucleotides, the CDR3 is TGCGCCAGCAGCTTCGTGGTAGGGGCGAACACCGGGGAGCTGTTTTTT.

This clone has just a few counts. This sequence joins TRBV29-1 and TRBJ1-4; 9 bases map to TRBD1. The V gene end was trimmed by 2 bases and the J gene end by 10 bases; junction bases not matched to a gene: 5. Germline V gene lookup returns CDR1 SQVTM and CDR2 ANQGSEA. The CDR3 extends over 13 amino acids. The CDR3 bases are TGCAGCGTTGAACCGGGACAGGGTGGAAAACTGTTTTTT. It specifies CSVEPGQGGKLFF.

This clone has only a few counts. V gene TRBV11-3 combines with J gene TRBJ1-1; D possibly corresponds to TRBD1 (5 bases). This CDR3 is built from 13 residues. Germline CDR1 reads SGHNT; CDR2 reads YENEEA. V gave up 5 bases and J gave up 0 bases, with 7 bases separating them. CDR3 loop: CASSPTVNTEAFF. CDR3 in DNA: TGTGCCAGCAGCCCGACAGTGAACACTGAAGCTTTCTTT.

V and J are TRBV7-6 and TRBJ2-7; a possible D gene is TRBD2 (6 bases). V was shortened by 8 bases and J by 7 bases, with 18 bases between the two germline ends. This CDR3 spans 13 amino acids. The V gene's germline CDR1 is SGHVS and CDR2 FNYEAQ. The CDR3 DNA reads TGTGCCAGCGGATCGGGACTCCTTGGTGAGCAGTACTTC. Its translation: CASGSGLLGEQYF.

The DNA for the CDR3 is TGTGCCAGTACCCCAATAAACAGGGGAACCCTCCAGCCCCAGCATTTT. As protein: CASTPINRGTLQPQHF. V is TRBV19 and J is TRBJ1-5, with 7 bases fitting TRBD1. V shed 7 bases and J 7 bases; nucleotides not matched to a gene: 16. The CDR3 length is 16 residues. From germline, CDR1 is LNHDA and CDR2 SQIVND (reference sequence). Using reference TRBV19 and TRBJ1-5 for the parts outside the CDR3, the full variable domain is DGGITQSPKYLFRKEGQNVTLSCEQNLNHDAMYWYRQDPGQGLRLIYYSQIVNDFQKGDIAEGYSVSREKKESFPLTVTSAQKNPTAFYLCASTPINRGTLQPQHFGDGTRLSIL.